This T cell receptor beta chain was captured by sequencing in a study of cytomegalovirus exposure and HLA in healthy donors. Looking at the study overall: Approximately 85 million unique TCRs from HLA-typed donors were held in an early data release.

V gave up 2 bases and J gave up 2 bases; unmatched junction bases: 9. The V gene's germline CDR1 is SGDLS and CDR2 YYNGEE. The CDR3 contains 18 residues. PCR involved 60 Vbeta and 13 Jbeta primers. Assay: immunoSEQ multiplex PCR; the TCRdb copy retains only in-frame clones and omits some. The repertoire consists of some 44,000 clones, with 50% occurring once and the leading ten covering 12%. The sequence came from a human donor in good health. The specimen sequenced was PBMCs. The chain couples TRBV9 to TRBJ2-3; 12 nucleotides line up with TRBD1. The DNA for the CDR3 is TGTGCCAGCAGCGTCCGGGGACAGGGGGCTGGAAACACAGATACGCAGTATTTT. Its protein product is CASSVRGQGAGNTDTQYF.